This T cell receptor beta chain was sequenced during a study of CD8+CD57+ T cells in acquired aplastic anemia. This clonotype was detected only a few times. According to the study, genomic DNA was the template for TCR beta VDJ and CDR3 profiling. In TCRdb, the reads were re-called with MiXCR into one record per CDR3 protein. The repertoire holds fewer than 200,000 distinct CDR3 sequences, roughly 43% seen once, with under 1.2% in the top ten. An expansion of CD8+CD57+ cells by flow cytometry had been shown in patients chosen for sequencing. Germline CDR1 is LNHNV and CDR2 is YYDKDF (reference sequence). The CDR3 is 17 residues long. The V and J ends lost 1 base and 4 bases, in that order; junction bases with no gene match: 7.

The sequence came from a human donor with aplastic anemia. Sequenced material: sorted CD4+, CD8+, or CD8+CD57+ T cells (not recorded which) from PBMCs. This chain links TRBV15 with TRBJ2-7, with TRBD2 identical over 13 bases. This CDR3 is CATSRVGLAGAVYEQYF. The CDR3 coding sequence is TGTGCCACCAGCAGAGTTGGACTAGCGGGGGCCGTATACGAGCAGTACTTC.